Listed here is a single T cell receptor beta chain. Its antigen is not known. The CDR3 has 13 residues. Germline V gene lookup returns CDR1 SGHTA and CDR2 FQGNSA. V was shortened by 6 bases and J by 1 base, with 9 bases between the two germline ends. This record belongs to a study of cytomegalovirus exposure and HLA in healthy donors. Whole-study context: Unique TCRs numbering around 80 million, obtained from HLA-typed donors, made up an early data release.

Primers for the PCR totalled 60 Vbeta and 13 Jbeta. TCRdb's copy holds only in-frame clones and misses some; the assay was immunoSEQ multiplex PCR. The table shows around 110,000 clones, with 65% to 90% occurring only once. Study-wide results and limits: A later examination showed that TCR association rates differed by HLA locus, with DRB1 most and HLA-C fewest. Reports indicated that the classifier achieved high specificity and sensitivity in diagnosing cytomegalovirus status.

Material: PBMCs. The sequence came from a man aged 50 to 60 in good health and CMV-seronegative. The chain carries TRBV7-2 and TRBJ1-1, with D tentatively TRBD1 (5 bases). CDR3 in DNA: TGTGCCAGCAGGACAGACCCGAACACTGAAGCTTTCTTT. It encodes CASRTDPNTEAFF.